This T cell receptor beta chain was captured in a study of Tregs in tolerant kidney transplant recipients. CD4+CD25+CD127- Tregs, CD4+CD25- non-Tregs, CD4 and CD8 cells were sorted. Profiling relied on immunoSEQ multiplex PCR, and the TCRdb table lists in-frame clones only, not all of them. The table has about 240,000 clones, approximately 83% seen once. The V gene's germline CDR1 is SEHNR and CDR2 FQNEAQ (reference sequence). V shed 4 bases, J shed 2 bases, and the junction held 12 bases outside the gene matches. The CDR3 is 17 residues long. This rearrangement joins TRBV7-9 to TRBJ1-2; TRBD1 matches 8 bases. The source of this sequence is a human donor in good health. The material sequenced was CD4+ T cells from blood. Here the CDR3 reads CASSYPGTGLPNYGYTF. The CDR3 region has the DNA TGTGCCAGCAGCTATCCGGGGACAGGATTACCGAACTATGGCTACACCTTC.